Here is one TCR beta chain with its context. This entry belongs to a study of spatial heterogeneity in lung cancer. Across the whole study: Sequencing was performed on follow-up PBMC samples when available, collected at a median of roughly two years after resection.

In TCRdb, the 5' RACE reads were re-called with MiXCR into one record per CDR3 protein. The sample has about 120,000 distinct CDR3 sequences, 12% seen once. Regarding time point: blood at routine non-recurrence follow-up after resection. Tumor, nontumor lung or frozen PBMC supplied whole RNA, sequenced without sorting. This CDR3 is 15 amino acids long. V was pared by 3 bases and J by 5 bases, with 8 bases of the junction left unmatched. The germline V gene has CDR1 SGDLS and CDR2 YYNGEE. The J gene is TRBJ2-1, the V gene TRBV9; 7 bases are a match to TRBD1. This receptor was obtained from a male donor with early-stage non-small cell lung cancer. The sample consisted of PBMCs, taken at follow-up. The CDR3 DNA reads TGTGCCAGCAGCGAACAGGGGCTAAAAAACAATGAGCAGTTCTTC. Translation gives CASSEQGLKNNEQFF.